This entry describes one T cell receptor (beta chain). Antigen: not known. The data are from a study of T cell responses to AZD1222 COVID-19 vaccine. Study findings and constraints: Females made up more of the donors, who were largely white British, and clonal diversity may have come out too low.

Using immunoSEQ multiplex PCR, the repertoire was profiled, and TCRdb retains in-frame clones only, with some absent. The sample has some 180,000 clones; over 85% are singletons. Germline assignment: CDR1 LGHNA and CDR2 YNFKEQ. V dropped 0 bases and J dropped 5 bases, with 14 bases sitting between them. The CDR3 sequence is 16 residues long. The TCR originated in an adult who received the MenACWY meningococcal vaccine as a control. The sample was peripheral blood, taken 28 days after the second dose of the MenACWY control vaccine. This chain uses TRBV4-2 with TRBJ1-5; TRBD1 is a possible D gene (5 bases). The CDR3 DNA sequence: TGTGCCAGCAGCCAAGATCGGGGCCAAACTTATCAGCCCCAGCATTTT. This gives the protein CASSQDRGQTYQPQHF.